Shown below are 8 T cell receptor beta chains from a single sample sequenced in a study of sequential checkpoint blockade in melanoma. Treatment indicated: randomized to nivolumab then ipilimumab (arm A) or the reverse (arm B). TCRdb's table, derived via immunoSEQ multiplex PCR, lists solely in-frame clones and lacks some. The sample consists of around 11,000 clones, around 80% of them appearing once. Specimen: CD8+ T cells sorted from blood (inferred from file names), collected from a patient given nivolumab and ipilimumab in sequence. These receptors originate from a human donor with melanoma.

The gene calls are TRBV28 and TRBJ1-1; D is ambiguous. V lost 7 bases and J 0 bases, leaving 21 bases between the germline ends. The CDR3 runs to 17 residues. Germline values: CDR1 MDHEN, CDR2 SYDVKM. The CDR3 nucleotides read TGTGCCAGCACCCTGTCATGGAACAGTATAATGAACACTGAAGCTTTCTTT. Translating gives CASTLSWNSIMNTEAFF.

V and J are TRBV4-3 and TRBJ1-1; the D gene is possibly TRBD1 (5 bases). With 2 bases removed from V and 1 base from J, the gap between germline ends came to 5 bases. This CDR3 region has 13 residues. Germline CDR1 is LGHNA and CDR2 is YSLEER. CDR3 sequence: CASSQTGNTEAFF. In DNA form, the CDR3 reads TGCGCCAGCAGCCAAACAGGGAACACTGAAGCTTTCTTT.

The rearrangement links TRBV19 to TRBJ2-5, with TRBD1 as a possible D gene (5 bases). Trimming stripped 3 bases from V and 2 bases from J, with 13 bases between. Germline CDR1 reads LNHDA; CDR2 reads SQIVND (reference sequence). The CDR3 extends over 15 amino acids. CDR3 residues: CASSIMVSGQETQYF. The CDR3 region has the DNA TGTGCCAGTAGTATTATGGTGTCAGGGCAAGAGACCCAGTACTTC.

This clone was seen only once. This chain connects TRBV7-6 to TRBJ2-5, with D perhaps matching TRBD2 (6 bases). V was pared by 5 bases and J by 5 bases, with 15 bases between. The germline gives CDR1 SGHVS, CDR2 FNYEAQ. This CDR3 is built from 14 residues. The DNA for the CDR3 is TGTGCCAGCAGCCCGCGGGGCCTATGGGAGACCCAGTACTTC. Translated, it gives CASSPRGLWETQYF.

The CDR3 sequence: CASSQEGTGTGELFF. The CDR3, as DNA: TGCGCCAGCAGCCAAGAAGGGACAGGTACCGGGGAGCTGTTTTTT. The chain recombines TRBV4-1 with TRBJ2-2; 8 bases line up with TRBD1. V dropped 0 bases and J dropped 5; count of bases not matched to a gene: 2. This CDR3 comprises 15 residues. Germline V gives CDR1 MGHRA, CDR2 YSYEKL.

J is TRBJ2-2 and V is TRBV2, with no clear D. The CDR3 sequence is 13 residues long. Germline lookup yields CDR1 SNHLY and CDR2 FYNNEI. The V gene lost 3 bases and the J gene lost 3 bases, with 5 bases spanning the gap. CDR3 sequence reads: CASSDPDTGELFF. As DNA, the CDR3 is TGTGCCAGCAGTGACCCCGACACCGGGGAGCTGTTTTTT.

The chain is built from TRBV6-5 and TRBJ2-3, with 7 bases aligning to TRBD2. CDR1 and CDR2 (germline): MNHEY, SVGAGI. V lost 0 bases to trimming and J lost 6 bases; unmatched junction nucleotides: 3. CDR3 length: 14 residues. CDR3 nucleotide sequence: TGTGCCAGCAGTTACTCCAGCGGGGCGGATACGCAGTATTTT. Translation gives CASSYSSGADTQYF.

V gene TRBV4-1 combines with J gene TRBJ1-5; 7 nucleotides match TRBD1. The CDR3 totals 16 residues. V shed 0 bases and J 7 bases; nucleotides not matched to a gene: 9. The V gene's germline CDR1 is MGHRA and CDR2 YSYEKL. CDR3 protein: CASSQDMTGPWQPQHF. CDR3 in DNA: TGCGCCAGCAGCCAAGATATGACAGGGCCTTGGCAGCCCCAGCATTTT.